The next 23 T cell receptor beta chains were all read from a single sample in a study of identical twins. TCRdb itself ran the 5' RACE reads through MiXCR, one entry per CDR3 protein. This sample has about 470,000 distinct CDR3 sequences, with roughly 26% found just once. The sample also formed part of further work on T cells expressing NK-cell markers.

The sequencing input was CD4+ T cells sorted from blood. The receptor source for this set is a woman aged 18-30 years in good health.

V is TRBV20-1 and J is TRBJ2-1; 11 positions agree with TRBD2. This CDR3 comprises 17 residues. CDR1 is DFQATT and CDR2 is SNEGSKA in the germline V gene (reference sequence). After removal of 6 bases from V and 10 bases from J, the junction contained 20 bases not matched to a gene. The CDR3 is CSAPKAGLAGGLGEQFF. The CDR3 coding sequence is TGCAGTGCACCCAAGGCGGGGTTAGCGGGAGGGCTCGGAGAGCAGTTCTTC.

The J gene is TRBJ2-2, the V gene TRBV7-3; 8 positions match TRBD2. The CDR3 consists of 16 residues. Unmatched junction bases numbered 7, after V lost 1 base and J lost 6 bases. CDR1 and CDR2 (germline): SGHTA, FQGTGA. The CDR3 sequence is CASSLNSGGWSGELFF. CDR3 nucleotides: TGTGCCAGCAGCTTAAACAGCGGGGGTTGGTCCGGGGAGCTGTTTTTT.

This clonotype came up a few times. The chain has TRBV10-1 and TRBJ2-7; possibly TRBD1 for D (6 bases). CDR1 and CDR2 from the germline V gene are WNHNN and SYGVQD (reference sequence). The germline V and J ends were trimmed by 2 bases and 6 bases, with 11 bases remaining between them. The CDR3 is made up of 13 amino acids. CDR3 loop: CASSEGQPAEQYF. The CDR3 DNA is TGCGCCAGCAGTGAGGGACAGCCGGCCGAGCAGTACTTC.

This chain connects TRBV5-1 to TRBJ1-2; D not resolved. The CDR3 has 13 amino acids. The V end was cut by 0 bases, the J end by 6 bases, with 9 bases between. The germline V gene encodes CDR1 SGHRS and CDR2 YFSETQ. DNA of the CDR3: TGCGCCAGCAGCTTGGGGGGTAGCGATGGCTACACCTTC. Its translation: CASSLGGSDGYTF.

The CDR3 protein is CASSARLDPNTGELFF. CDR3 in DNA: TGTGCCAGCAGCGCCCGCTTAGATCCGAACACCGGGGAGCTGTTTTTT. V is TRBV9 and J is TRBJ2-2; D unresolved. Germline lookup yields CDR1 SGDLS and CDR2 YYNGEE. The CDR3 is 16 residues long. Trimming took 3 bases from V and 0 from J, leaving 12 bases between them. Filled out from reference TRBV9 and TRBJ2-2, the complete variable domain reads DSGVTQTPKHLITATGQRVTLRCSPRSGDLSVYWYQQSLDQGLQFLIQYYNGEERAKGNILERFSAQQFPDLHSELNLSSLELGDSALYFCASSARLDPNTGELFFGEGSRLTVL.

The chain recombines TRBV20-1 with TRBJ1-4; D uncertain. Per the germline V gene, CDR1 is DFQATT and CDR2 is SNEGSKA (reference sequence). The CDR3 loop spans 16 amino acids. Trimming stripped 5 bases from V and 0 bases from J, with 16 bases between. Written as DNA, the CDR3 is TGCAGTGCTGGAGCGGCCTTATTTGCAACTAATGAAAAACTGTTTTTT. Protein sequence: CSAGAALFATNEKLFF.

The chain recombines TRBV10-3 with TRBJ2-1; 11 bases agree with TRBD2. Germline CDR1 is ENHRY and CDR2 is SYGVKD. The CDR3 is made up of 15 amino acids. With V trimmed by 2 bases and J by 9 bases, 6 bases remained unmatched. The CDR3 nucleotides read TGTGCCATCAGTGAGCGACTAGCGGGATCTGGTGAGCAGTTCTTC. The encoded protein is CAISERLAGSGEQFF.

There are many counts of this clonotype. The gene calls are TRBV12-3 or TRBV12-4 and TRBJ1-5; D gene unclear. The length of the CDR3 is 13 residues. V was clipped by 0 bases and J by 7 bases, with 7 bases between them. The CDR3 DNA reads as TGTGCCAGCAGTTTAGCGGTTTTGCAGCCCCAGCATTTT. This sequence encodes CASSLAVLQPQHF.

The genes are TRBV12-3 or TRBV12-4 and TRBJ2-7, with TRBD2 identical over 7 bases. The CDR3 length is 15 residues. Trimming cost V 7 bases and J 4 bases; bases outside gene matches: 13. CDR3 sequence reads: CASTGGTGEYYEQYF. The CDR3 DNA sequence: TGTGCCAGCACCGGGGGGACTGGGGAATATTACGAGCAGTACTTC.

This clonotype was counted many times. V and J are TRBV6-5 and TRBJ1-2; perhaps TRBD1 as D (5 bases). The CDR3 has 12 residues. CDR1 and CDR2 (germline): MNHEY, SVGAGI. V lost 6 bases and J 7 bases, leaving 12 bases between the germline ends. CDR3 protein: CASRPGQSGYTF. CDR3 sequence (DNA): TGTGCCAGCAGACCAGGGCAGTCTGGCTACACCTTC.

V gene TRBV5-1 combines with J gene TRBJ2-3; no clear D gene. Trimming cost V 3 bases and J 6 bases, with 26 bases left between them. This CDR3 has 18 residues. Per germline, CDR1 SGHRS and CDR2 YFSETQ. CDR3 loop: CASSSGLMLEISLDTQYF. The CDR3 region has the DNA TGCGCCAGCAGCTCCGGCCTTATGCTGGAAATAAGTCTGGATACGCAGTATTTT. Full variable domain (rest looked up from reference TRBV5-1 and TRBJ2-3): KAGVTQTPRYLIKTRGQQVTLSCSPISGHRSVSWYQQTPGQGLQFLFEYFSETQRNKGNFPGRFSGRQFSNSRSEMNVSTLELGDSALYLCASSSGLMLEISLDTQYFGPGTRLTVL.

The chain recombines TRBV4-3 with TRBJ1-1; D remains unclear. Germline V CDR1 and CDR2: LGHNA, YSLEER. The CDR3 is 14 amino acids. The ends were cut back, 4 bases at V and 4 bases at J, with 13 bases in the middle. The CDR3 loop reads CASSRDTGSTEAFF. The CDR3 DNA reads TGCGCCAGCAGCCGCGACACTGGGAGCACTGAAGCTTTCTTT.

The chain has TRBV27 and TRBJ1-5; the D gene is possibly TRBD1 (5 bases). The CDR3 sequence is 15 residues long. Trimming removed 6 bases at V and 1 base at J, with 13 bases between. Germline lookup yields CDR1 MNHEY and CDR2 SMNVEV (reference sequence). This CDR3 reads CASSRDSLSNQPQHF. CDR3 DNA: TGTGCCAGCAGCCGGGACTCACTAAGCAATCAGCCCCAGCATTTT.

J is TRBJ2-4 and V is TRBV4-3, with 7 bases aligning to TRBD2. J lost 0 bases, V lost 0 bases, and 2 bases had no gene match. Germline V CDR1 and CDR2: LGHNA, YSLEER. The CDR3 consists of 16 residues. The CDR3 here is CASSQDERGAKNIQYF. The CDR3, as DNA: TGCGCCAGCAGCCAAGATGAGCGGGGAGCCAAAAACATTCAGTACTTC.

This clonotype was seen more than once but under ten times. The rearrangement uses TRBV12-3 or TRBV12-4 and TRBJ2-1, with D tentatively TRBD1 or TRBD2 (5 bases each). The germline V and J ends were trimmed by 6 bases and 8 bases, with 17 bases remaining between them. CDR3 length: 14 residues. CDR3 DNA sequence: TGTGCCAGCAGCTCCGGGGCCCCCAAGGATGAGCAGTTCTTC. Its translation: CASSSGAPKDEQFF.

The V gene is TRBV7-8, the J gene TRBJ1-2; the match to TRBD1 covers 8 bases. J gave up 2 bases and V 2 bases, and 4 bases lay outside the gene matches. The CDR3 runs 15 residues. Germline V CDR1 and CDR2: SGHVS, FQNEAQ. CDR3 coding DNA: TGTGCCAGCAGCTTATTACGGGACAGGAACTATGGCTACACCTTC. This translates into CASSLLRDRNYGYTF.

V gene TRBV7-2 combines with J gene TRBJ2-7, with D uncertain. The V gene lost 10 bases and the J gene lost 2 bases, with 15 bases spanning the gap. This CDR3 is 13 amino acids long. Germline values: CDR1 SGHTA, CDR2 FQGNSA. CDR3 nucleotides: TGTGCCACCCGCTCTGGCGGAACCTACGAGCAGTACTTC. Its translation is CATRSGGTYEQYF.

CDR3 coding DNA: TGTGCCAGCAGCATTCCGAATCAGCCCCAGCATTTT. This encodes CASSIPNQPQHF. The chain recombines TRBV7-2 with TRBJ1-5; D unresolved. CDR3 length equals 12 residues. V gave up 5 bases and J gave up 4 bases, with 6 bases separating them. CDR1 is SGHTA, CDR2 FQGNSA, per germline.

The CDR3: CASRWRGRLDNEQFF. The DNA for the CDR3 is TGTGCCAGCAGGTGGCGGGGAAGACTGGACAATGAGCAGTTCTTC. The chain is built from TRBV28 and TRBJ2-1; TRBD2 is a possible D gene (6 bases). Between the trimmed V and J ends, which lost 6 bases and 5 bases, there was a span of 17 bases. The CDR3 sequence is 15 residues long. The germline V gene has CDR1 MDHEN and CDR2 SYDVKM.

The chain recombines TRBV5-5 with TRBJ2-2, with D perhaps TRBD1 or TRBD2 (6 bases each). The germline V gene encodes CDR1 SGHKS and CDR2 YYEKEE (reference sequence). There are 18 residues in the CDR3. Trimming took off 2 bases at V and 3 bases at J, with 20 bases between the two ends. The CDR3 region has the DNA TGTGCCAGCAGCTTCCGCCCGTACGGGGGCGGGGACACCGGGGAGCTGTTTTTT. This gives the protein CASSFRPYGGGDTGELFF. Looking up the rest from reference TRBV5-5 and TRBJ2-2 gives the full variable domain: DAGVTQSPTHLIKTRGQQVTLRCSPISGHKSVSWYQQVLGQGPQFIFQYYEKEERGRGNFPDRFSARQFPNYSSELNVNALLLGDSALYLCASSFRPYGGGDTGELFFGEGSRLTVL.

This sequence joins TRBV27 and TRBJ2-7; D gene ambiguous. The V and J ends lost 9 bases and 4 bases respectively, with 4 bases between them. From germline, CDR1 is MNHEY and CDR2 SMNVEV (reference sequence). CDR3 length equals 9 residues. Written as DNA, the CDR3 is TGTGCCAGTACGTACGAGCAGTACTTC. Translation gives CASTYEQYF.

V gene TRBV4-3 combines with J gene TRBJ2-1; D is uncertain. V dropped 4 bases and J dropped 7 bases, with 17 bases sitting between them. There are 15 residues in the CDR3. Germline V gene data show CDR1 as LGHNA and CDR2 as YSLEER. CDR3 residues: CASSPHLLGFNEQFF. The CDR3 DNA sequence: TGCGCCAGCAGCCCGCATCTCTTGGGGTTTAATGAGCAGTTCTTC.

This clonotype was found a few times. The CDR3 sequence: CSVKTGEGSSYNEQFF. The CDR3 nucleotides read TGCAGCGTCAAGACGGGGGAGGGAAGCTCCTACAATGAGCAGTTCTTC. The chain is built from TRBV29-1 and TRBJ2-1; TRBD2 agrees at 7 bases. Germline-derived CDR1 and CDR2 are SQVTM and ANQGSEA. This CDR3 has 16 residues. V trimming: 6 bases; J trimming: 0 bases; junction bases outside the gene matches: 11.